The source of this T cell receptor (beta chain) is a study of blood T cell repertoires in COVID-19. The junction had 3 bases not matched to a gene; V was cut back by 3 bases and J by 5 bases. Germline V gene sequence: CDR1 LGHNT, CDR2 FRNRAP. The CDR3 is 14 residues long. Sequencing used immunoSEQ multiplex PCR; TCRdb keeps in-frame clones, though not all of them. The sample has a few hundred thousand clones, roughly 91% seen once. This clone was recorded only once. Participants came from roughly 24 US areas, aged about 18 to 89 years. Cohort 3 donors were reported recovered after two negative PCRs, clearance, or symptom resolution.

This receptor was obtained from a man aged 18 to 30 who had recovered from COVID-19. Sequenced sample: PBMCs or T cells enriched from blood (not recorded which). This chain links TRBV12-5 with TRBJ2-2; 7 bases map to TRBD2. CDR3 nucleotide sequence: TGTGCTAGTGGTTTTGGTAGCGGGACCGGGGAGCTGTTTTTT. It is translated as CASGFGSGTGELFF.